One and the same sample provided the 14 T cell receptor beta chains below, sequenced in a study of cytomegalovirus exposure and HLA in healthy donors (dated by TCRdb to the late 2010s). The library was obtained by the immunoSEQ multiplex PCR assay. For the multiplex PCR, a mixture combining 60 forward primers for TCR Vbeta segments and 13 reverse primers for TCR Jbeta segments was used. What TCRdb holds here is the immuneACCESS table cut down to in-frame rearrangements. Part of the clones is not present; checked against another copy, under half of the missing clones reflect an unresolved V gene, and the others are unexplained. This sample lists fewer than 250,000 clones; about 83% were detected once. Around 1.6% of the sample is taken by the ten largest. Material: PBMCs. All receptors derive from a middle-aged man in good health and CMV-seropositive.

A remark on this clone: One end of the junction is discordant with germline, which a read error may explain. The chain links TRBV7-9 to TRBJ2-2, with 12 positions matching TRBD1. This CDR3 is 19 amino acids long. CDR1 and CDR2 (germline): SEHNR, FQNEAQ (reference sequence). The CDR3 spells CSSSPGTGGALSETGELFF. In DNA, the CDR3 is TGTTCCAGCAGCCCCGGGACAGGGGGCGCTTTATCGGAAACCGGGGAGCTGTTTTTT. Based on the CDR3 plus reference TRBV7-9 and TRBJ2-2, the full variable domain is DTGVSQNPRHKITKRGQNVTFRCDPISEHNRLYWYRQTLGQGPEFLTYFQNEAQLEKSRLLSDRFSAERPKGSFSTLEIQRTEQGDSAMYLCSSSPGTGGALSETGELFFGEGSRLTVL.

The rearrangement joins TRBV6-5 to TRBJ1-2, with a possible D match to TRBD1 (5 bases). Germline values: CDR1 MNHEY, CDR2 SVGAGI. CDR3 length: 13 amino acids. Between the trimmed V and J ends, which lost 2 bases and 7 bases, there was a span of 11 bases. Written as DNA, the CDR3 is TGTGCCAGCAGTTACCAAGGGGCAGGTGGCTACACCTTC. Translated, it gives CASSYQGAGGYTF.

The chain combines TRBV29-1 with TRBJ2-4; TRBD1 might be the D (5 bases). The CDR3 covers 15 residues. Looked up from germline, CDR1 is SQVTM and CDR2 is ANQGSEA. Trimming stripped 8 bases from V and 0 bases from J, with 17 bases between. The CDR3 reads CSPQGEPIAKNIQYF. The CDR3 nucleotides read TGCAGCCCCCAGGGTGAGCCAATAGCCAAAAACATTCAGTACTTC.

There are a few counts of this clone. The chain employs TRBV5-1 and TRBJ2-5; 7 bases are shared with TRBD2. The CDR3 totals 15 residues. V shed 6 bases and J 4 bases; nucleotides not matched to a gene: 12. Germline-derived CDR1 and CDR2 are SGHRS and YFSETQ. As DNA, the CDR3 is TGCGCCAGCATCTCCAGCGGGGTTGGGCGAGAGACCCAGTACTTC. This translates into CASISSGVGRETQYF.

The chain couples TRBV7-9 to TRBJ2-7, with 8 bases lining up with TRBD2. This CDR3 comprises 15 residues. CDR1 and CDR2 (germline): SEHNR, FQNEAQ (reference sequence). With V trimmed by 5 bases and J by 4 bases, 10 bases remained unmatched. CDR3 loop: CASSDSGLADYEQYF. CDR3 sequence (DNA): TGTGCCAGCAGCGATTCAGGACTAGCCGATTACGAGCAGTACTTC.

The gene calls are TRBV7-9 and TRBJ1-2; tentative D call: TRBD1 (5 bases). This CDR3 comprises 17 residues. Germline assignment: CDR1 SEHNR and CDR2 FQNEAQ (reference sequence). V was cut by 5 bases and J by 4 bases, with 23 bases left in between. This CDR3 reads CASSQRDFGSRGYGYTF. The CDR3 coding sequence is TGTGCCAGCAGCCAAAGGGACTTCGGGTCTAGGGGCTATGGCTACACCTTC.

The chain is built from TRBV28 and TRBJ1-3; D is uncertain. V was cut by 4 bases and J by 0 bases, with 4 bases left in between. The CDR3 has 13 amino acids. CDR1 MDHEN and CDR2 SYDVKM come from the germline V gene. The CDR3 is CASSSFSGNTIYF. The CDR3 DNA is TGTGCCAGCAGTTCCTTCTCTGGAAACACCATATATTTT.

This chain joins TRBV7-9 and TRBJ1-1; D may be TRBD1 (6 bases). The ends were cut back, 5 bases at V and 0 bases at J, with 13 bases in the middle. The CDR3 loop spans 15 amino acids. Germline lookup yields CDR1 SEHNR and CDR2 FQNEAQ (reference sequence). CDR3 region: CASSLQGQLNTEAFF. In nucleotides, the CDR3 is TGTGCCAGCAGCCTTCAAGGACAGTTGAACACTGAAGCTTTCTTT.

The chain is built from TRBV13 and TRBJ2-3; TRBD1 matches 9 bases. This CDR3 has 15 amino acids. Germline values: CDR1 PRHDT, CDR2 FYEKMQ (reference sequence). The junction had 4 bases not matched to a gene; V was cut back by 4 bases and J by 2 bases. CDR3 residues: CASSSTGGYTDTQYF. DNA for the CDR3: TGTGCCAGCAGCTCAACAGGGGGCTACACAGATACGCAGTATTTT.

This rearrangement joins TRBV23-1 to TRBJ1-4; 8 bases line up with TRBD1. TRBV23-1 is classed as an ORF, of uncertain function. The V and J ends lost 6 bases and 8 bases, in that order; junction bases with no gene match: 26. This CDR3 has 20 residues. This CDR3 is CASSPNYTPQGARFNEKLFF. The DNA for the CDR3 is TGCGCCAGCAGCCCGAATTACACCCCTCAGGGGGCACGATTTAACGAAAAACTGTTTTTT.

This clone was counted a few times. The V gene is TRBV7-2, the J gene TRBJ2-4; 9 bases are shared with TRBD2. The CDR3 runs to 16 residues. CDR1 is SGHTA, CDR2 FQGNSA, per germline. V lost 1 base, J lost 12 bases, and 13 bases stayed unmatched. CDR3 sequence (DNA): TGTGCCAGCAGCTTAGGTAGAGCGGGAGGAACGTACAGTCAGTACTTC. Translating it yields CASSLGRAGGTYSQYF.

This chain uses TRBV19 with TRBJ1-1; D remains unclear. Germline CDR1 LNHDA, CDR2 SQIVND (reference sequence). This CDR3 comprises 13 residues. V lost 3 bases and J 1 base, leaving 6 bases between the germline ends. The CDR3 DNA is TGTGCCAGTAGTATGTCGCGGAACACTGAAGCTTTCTTT. Translated, it gives CASSMSRNTEAFF.

The V and J genes are TRBV5-1 and TRBJ1-1, with TRBD1 matching 7 bases. Per the germline V gene, CDR1 is SGHRS and CDR2 is YFSETQ. V dropped 2 bases and J dropped 1; count of bases not matched to a gene: 8. CDR3 length: 16 amino acids. The CDR3 sequence is CASSFMTGPGNTEAFF. The CDR3 DNA reads TGCGCCAGCAGCTTCATGACAGGGCCGGGGAACACTGAAGCTTTCTTT.

The V gene is TRBV7-6, the J gene TRBJ2-3; 10 bases agree with TRBD2. The germline gives CDR1 SGHVS, CDR2 FNYEAQ. CDR3 length equals 17 residues. With 1 base clipped from V and 2 bases from J, the junction kept 6 bases outside the gene matches. CDR3 DNA: TGTGCCAGCAGCTTAGGGCTAGCGGGAGATGTCACAGATACGCAGTATTTT. As protein: CASSLGLAGDVTDTQYF.